This T cell receptor beta chain is drawn from a study of blood T cell repertoires in COVID-19. As for the study in general: COVID-19 samples from acute and convalescent phases originated in the United States, Italy and Spain. Sources were T cells, B-cell-depleted T cells, or PBMCs; the material itself was cDNA or gDNA.

This clone showed up just a few times. Looked up from germline, CDR1 is SEHNR and CDR2 is FQNEAQ (reference sequence). CDR3 size: 14 residues. The V end lost 1 base, the J end lost 4 bases, and 8 bases lay between the germline ends. As originally analysed: From reference gene primer amplification, estimates of nucleated cell counts were derived. Method: immunoSEQ multiplex PCR; TCRdb's copy keeps in-frame clones and lacks some. That table furnishes V, J and clone size, whereas the DNA furnished D and trimming. The sample has roughly 50,000 clones; 84% are singletons. This clonotype was obtained from a woman over 75 with acute or convalescent COVID-19. Sequencing was done on a sample of peripheral blood. The chain has TRBV7-9 and TRBJ1-5; a possible D gene is TRBD1 (5 bases). CDR3 nucleotides: TGTGCCAGCAGCTTAGAGACAGCTAATCAGCCCCAGCATTTT. It codes for CASSLETANQPQHF.